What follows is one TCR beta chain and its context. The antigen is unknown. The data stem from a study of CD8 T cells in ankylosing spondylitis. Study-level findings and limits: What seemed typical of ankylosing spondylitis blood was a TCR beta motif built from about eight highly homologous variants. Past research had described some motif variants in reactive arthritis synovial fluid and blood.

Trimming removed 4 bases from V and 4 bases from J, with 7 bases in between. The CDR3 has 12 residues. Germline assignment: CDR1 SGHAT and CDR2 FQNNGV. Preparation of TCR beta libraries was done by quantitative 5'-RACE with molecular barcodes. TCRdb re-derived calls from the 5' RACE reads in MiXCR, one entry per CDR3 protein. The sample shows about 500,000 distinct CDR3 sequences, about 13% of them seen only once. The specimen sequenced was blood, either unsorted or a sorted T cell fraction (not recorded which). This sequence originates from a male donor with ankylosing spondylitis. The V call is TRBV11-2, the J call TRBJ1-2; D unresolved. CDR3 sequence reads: CASSSLAYGYTF. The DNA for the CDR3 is TGTGCCAGCAGCTCCCTGGCCTATGGCTACACCTTC.